These 2 T cell receptor beta chains were all obtained from the same sample, sequenced in a study of cytomegalovirus exposure and HLA in healthy donors. The PCR was carried out with 60 Vbeta primers and 13 Jbeta primers. Method: immunoSEQ multiplex PCR; TCRdb's copy keeps in-frame clones and lacks some. Among over 95,000 clones listed, about 76% were seen once. Material: PBMCs. The origin of the receptors is a woman in her forties in good health and CMV-seropositive.

This sequence joins TRBV5-1 and TRBJ1-4; unclear D gene. V dropped 7 bases and J dropped 5 bases, with 9 bases sitting between them. The germline V gene has CDR1 SGHRS and CDR2 YFSETQ. This CDR3 region has 12 residues. CDR3 loop: CASGDLNEKLFF. The CDR3 region has the DNA TGCGCCAGCGGAGACCTAAATGAAAAACTGTTTTTT.

The chain uses TRBV9 and TRBJ1-1; TRBD1 agrees at 9 bases. V gave up 4 bases and J gave up 2 bases; unmatched junction bases: 6. Per germline, CDR1 SGDLS and CDR2 YYNGEE. This CDR3 contains 15 residues. DNA of the CDR3: TGTGCCAGCAGCCCACAGACAGGGGGAAACACTGAAGCTTTCTTT. Protein product: CASSPQTGGNTEAFF.